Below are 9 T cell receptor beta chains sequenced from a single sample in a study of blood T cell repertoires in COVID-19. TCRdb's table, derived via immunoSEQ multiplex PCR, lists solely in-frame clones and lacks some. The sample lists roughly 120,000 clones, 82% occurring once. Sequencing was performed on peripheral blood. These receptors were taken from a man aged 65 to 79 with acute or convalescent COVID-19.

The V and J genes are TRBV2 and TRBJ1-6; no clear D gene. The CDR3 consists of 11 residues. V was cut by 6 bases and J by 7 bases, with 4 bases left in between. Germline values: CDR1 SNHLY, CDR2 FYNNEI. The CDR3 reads CASRQNSPLHF. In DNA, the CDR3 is TGTGCCAGCAGGCAGAATTCACCCCTCCACTTT.

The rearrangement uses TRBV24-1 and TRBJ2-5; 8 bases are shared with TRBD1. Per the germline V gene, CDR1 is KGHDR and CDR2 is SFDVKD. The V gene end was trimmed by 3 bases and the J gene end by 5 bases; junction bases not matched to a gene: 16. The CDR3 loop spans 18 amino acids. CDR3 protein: CATSDTSQIQGARETQYF. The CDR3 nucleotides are TGTGCCACCAGTGATACCTCACAGATTCAGGGGGCGCGGGAGACCCAGTACTTC.

DNA of the CDR3: TGTGCCAGCAGCGTACGATGGGGGCCCTACAATGAGCAGTTCTTC. Translation gives CASSVRWGPYNEQFF. The chain employs TRBV9 and TRBJ2-1; D is possibly TRBD1 (6 bases). CDR3 length: 15 amino acids. Germline assignment: CDR1 SGDLS and CDR2 YYNGEE. Trimming removed 1 base from V and 2 bases from J, with 10 bases in between.

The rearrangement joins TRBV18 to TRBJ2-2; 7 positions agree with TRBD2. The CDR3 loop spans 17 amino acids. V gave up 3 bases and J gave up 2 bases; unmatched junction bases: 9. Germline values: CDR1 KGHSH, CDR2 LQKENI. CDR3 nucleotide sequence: TGTGCCAGCTCACCCGTCGCCGGCGGGAGAAACACCGGGGAGCTGTTTTTT. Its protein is CASSPVAGGRNTGELFF. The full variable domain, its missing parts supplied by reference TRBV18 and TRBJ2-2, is NAGVMQNPRHLVRRRGQEARLRCSPMKGHSHVYWYRQLPEEGLKFMVYLQKENIIDESGMPKERFSAEFPKEGPSILRIQQVVRGDSAAYFCASSPVAGGRNTGELFFGEGSRLTVL.

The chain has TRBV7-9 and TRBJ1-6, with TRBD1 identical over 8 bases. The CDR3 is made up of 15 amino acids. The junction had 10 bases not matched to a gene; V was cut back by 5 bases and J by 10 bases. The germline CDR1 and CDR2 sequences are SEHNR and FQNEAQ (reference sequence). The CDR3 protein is CASSRISGGGSPLHF. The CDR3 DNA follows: TGTGCCAGCAGCCGCATTTCAGGGGGCGGGTCACCCCTCCACTTT.

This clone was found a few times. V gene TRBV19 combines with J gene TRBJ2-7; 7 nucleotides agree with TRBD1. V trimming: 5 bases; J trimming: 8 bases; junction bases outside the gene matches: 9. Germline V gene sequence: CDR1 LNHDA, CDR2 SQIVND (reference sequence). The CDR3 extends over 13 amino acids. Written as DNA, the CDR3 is TGTGCCAGTAGTTCCCGACAGGGAGTTCAGCAGTACTTC. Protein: CASSSRQGVQQYF.

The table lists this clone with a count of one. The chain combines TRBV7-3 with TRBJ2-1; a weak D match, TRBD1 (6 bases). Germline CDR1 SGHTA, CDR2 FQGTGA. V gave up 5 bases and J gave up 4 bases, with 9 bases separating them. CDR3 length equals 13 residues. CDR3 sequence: CASSKDSYNEQFF. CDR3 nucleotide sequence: TGTGCCAGCAGCAAGGACAGTTACAATGAGCAGTTCTTC.

The CDR3 protein is CASSRLGEVDEKLFF. The CDR3 region has the DNA TGTGCCAGCAGCCGCCTGGGGGAGGTGGATGAAAAACTGTTTTTT. The chain links TRBV28 to TRBJ1-4; D is perhaps TRBD1 (5 bases). This CDR3 has 15 residues. CDR1 MDHEN and CDR2 SYDVKM come from the germline V gene. The V end lost 6 bases, the J end lost 6 bases, and 17 bases lay between the germline ends.

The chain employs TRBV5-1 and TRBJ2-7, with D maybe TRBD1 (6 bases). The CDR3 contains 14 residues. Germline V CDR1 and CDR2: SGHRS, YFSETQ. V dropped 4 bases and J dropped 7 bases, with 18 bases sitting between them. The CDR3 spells CASSKDSAREEQYF. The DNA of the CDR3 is TGCGCCAGCAGCAAGGACAGTGCCCGAGAGGAGCAGTACTTC.